These 20 T cell receptor beta chains originate from one sample sequenced in a study of T cells in Graves' hyperthyroidism and ophthalmopathy. The CDR3 regions of TCR beta were amplified from RNA transcripts. HTBI primers were the set used in a first-round RT-PCR of the TCR CDR3. Via MiXCR, TCRdb re-called the multiplex PCR reads, giving one row per CDR3 protein. The top ten hold around 7% of the sample, which has 600,000 or so distinct CDR3 sequences, more than 13% seen once. Sequenced material: blood. These receptors all stem from a woman aged 18-29 years with Graves' ophthalmopathy.

This clonotype was observed at least ten times. CDR3 coding DNA: TGCAGTGCTTCGAGTAGCGGGAGGCAACGTTACAGAAGCTCCTACAATGAGCAGTTCTTC. This gives the protein CSASSSGRQRYRSSYNEQFF. V usage is TRBV20-1 and J usage is TRBJ2-1; TRBD2 agrees at 10 bases. J gave up 0 bases and V 5 bases, and 19 bases lay outside the gene matches. The CDR3 length is 20 residues. Germline assignment: CDR1 DFQATT and CDR2 SNEGSKA (reference sequence).

This clonotype was seen at least ten times. One junction end disagrees with the germline gene, perhaps due to a read error. This chain joins TRBV27 and TRBJ1-5; no clear D gene. Germline V gives CDR1 MNHEY, CDR2 SMNVEV (reference sequence). This CDR3 has 15 residues. CDR3 coding DNA: TGTGCCAGCAGCGAACAGTCCTATAGCAATCAGCCCCGGCATTTT. This sequence encodes CASSEQSYSNQPRHF.

This clonotype was observed many times. The CDR3 protein is CASSSTEPYEQYF. CDR3 coding DNA: TGTGCCAGCAGTTCGACGGAGCCCTACGAGCAGTACTTC. The chain joins TRBV12-3 or TRBV12-4 to TRBJ2-7; D ambiguous. V gave up 4 bases and J gave up 2 bases, with 9 bases separating them. This CDR3 comprises 13 residues.

This clonotype was detected many times. V usage is TRBV20-1 and J usage is TRBJ2-2; D may be TRBD1 or TRBD2 (6 bases each). Germline V gene data show CDR1 as DFQATT and CDR2 as SNEGSKA (reference sequence). V shed 0 bases and J shed 5 bases, with 13 bases lying between them. The CDR3 totals 15 residues. The CDR3 DNA sequence: TGCAGTGCTAGAGATTGGGGGGCCGGGACCGGGGAGCTGTTTTTT. Protein: CSARDWGAGTGELFF.

V usage is TRBV6-1 and J usage is TRBJ1-5; D gene unclear. Germline CDR1 MNHNS, CDR2 SASEGT. This CDR3 has 16 amino acids. V lost 6 bases to trimming and J lost 0 bases, with 15 bases between them. For the CDR3, the DNA is TGTGCCAGCAGCTCCGTCGGGCCATATAGCAATCAGCCCCAGCATTTT. This translates into CASSSVGPYSNQPQHF.

There are many counts of this clonotype. The V gene is TRBV12-3 or TRBV12-4, the J gene TRBJ2-3; unclear D gene. The V and J ends lost 3 bases and 4 bases respectively, with 8 bases between them. The CDR3 is 13 amino acids. CDR3 bases: TGTGCCAGCAGTTTCCCCCCAGCAGATACGCAGTATTTT. Its translation is CASSFPPADTQYF.

The table lists this clonotype with many counts. The chain is built from TRBV11-1 and TRBJ2-7; 9 bases fit TRBD1. The CDR3 runs 16 residues. V shed 4 bases and J 1 base; nucleotides not matched to a gene: 8. Germline V gene lookup returns CDR1 SGHAT and CDR2 FQDESV (reference sequence). The chain's CDR3 is CASSSPGQGLSYEQYF. The CDR3 bases are TGTGCCAGCAGCTCACCGGGACAGGGTTTATCCTACGAGCAGTACTTC.

V usage is TRBV4-1 and J usage is TRBJ2-7, with no clear D. The CDR3 spans 14 residues. Looked up from germline, CDR1 is MGHRA and CDR2 is YSYEKL. Trimming left V 1 base short and J 0 bases short, with 7 bases between. The CDR3 bases are TGCGCCAGCAGCCAAGTGGCGGACTCCTACGAGCAGTACTTC. Translated: CASSQVADSYEQYF.

This clonotype was recorded many times. The rearrangement joins TRBV7-8 to TRBJ2-3, with 12 bases fitting TRBD2. The CDR3 extends over 15 amino acids. Germline V gives CDR1 SGHVS, CDR2 FQNEAQ. V lost 11 bases, J lost 2 bases, and 8 bases stayed unmatched. The DNA of the CDR3 is TGTGCCGTTGGTCTAGCGGGAGGGGCCACAGATACGCAGTATTTT. Encoded protein: CAVGLAGGATDTQYF.

This clonotype was seen ten or more times. The chain carries TRBV7-9 and TRBJ2-3, with TRBD2 matching 8 bases. The CDR3 is 15 residues long. V lost 5 bases and J lost 2; bases outside the gene matches: 6. Germline CDR1 SEHNR, CDR2 FQNEAQ (reference sequence). The CDR3 protein is CASSHSGDYTDTQYF. The CDR3 DNA reads TGTGCCAGCAGCCATAGCGGGGATTACACAGATACGCAGTATTTT.

This clonotype showed up many times. V gene TRBV6-1 combines with J gene TRBJ1-1; 7 positions match TRBD1. V was clipped by 6 bases and J by 3 bases; unmatched bases: 10. Per the germline V gene, CDR1 is MNHNS and CDR2 is SASEGT. The CDR3 length is 15 residues. CDR3 coding DNA: TGTGCCAGCAGCCGTCCTTTTGACAGGGACACTGAAGCTTTCTTT. Translated, it gives CASSRPFDRDTEAFF.

This clonotype has at least ten counts. V is TRBV29-1 and J is TRBJ2-5; 8 bases are shared with TRBD1. The germline V gene has CDR1 SQVTM and CDR2 ANQGSEA. The junction had 11 bases not matched to a gene; V was cut back by 6 bases and J by 5 bases. This CDR3 has 14 residues. CDR3 in DNA: TGCAGCGTCGCAGGTGGCAGGGGGCACGAGACCCAGTACTTC. This sequence encodes CSVAGGRGHETQYF.

The CDR3 loop reads CSAGLLGPFKVSPLHF. As DNA, the CDR3 is TGCAGTGCTGGACTCCTAGGGCCCTTCAAAGTATCACCCCTCCACTTT. This chain connects TRBV20-1 to TRBJ1-6; D is undetermined. V was trimmed by 5 bases and J by 10 bases, leaving 24 bases between them. The CDR3 totals 16 residues. The germline gives CDR1 DFQATT, CDR2 SNEGSKA (reference sequence).

This clonotype has just a few counts. This chain joins TRBV7-9 and TRBJ2-3; D may be TRBD2 (6 bases). Trimming pared 1 base from V and 2 bases from J, leaving 13 bases between. The CDR3 is 16 residues long. Germline V gene data show CDR1 as SEHNR and CDR2 as FQNEAQ (reference sequence). This CDR3 reads CASSLGDSKATDTQYF. CDR3 nucleotide sequence: TGTGCCAGCAGCTTAGGGGACTCCAAGGCCACAGATACGCAGTATTTT.

This clonotype was found many times. This rearrangement joins TRBV6-1 to TRBJ1-2; maybe TRBD1 (5 bases). CDR3 size: 12 residues. Germline-derived CDR1 and CDR2 are MNHNS and SASEGT. V was trimmed by 6 bases and J by 5 bases, leaving 10 bases between them. This CDR3 reads CASSGRGYGYTF. The CDR3 bases are TGTGCCAGCAGCGGGCGGGGGTATGGCTACACCTTC.

This clonotype showed up many times. The V call is TRBV29-1, the J call TRBJ2-7; 7 bases line up with TRBD2. The trim removed 2 bases at V and 2 bases at J, leaving 6 bases unmatched. Germline V lookup: CDR1 SQVTM, CDR2 ANQGSEA. The CDR3 has 14 amino acids. CDR3 sequence (DNA): TGCAGCGTTGAAACTAGCGCCTTCGCCTACGAGCAGTACTTC. This translates into CSVETSAFAYEQYF.

The chain links TRBV2 to TRBJ2-6; no firm D call. Deletions cut 7 bases from V and 0 bases from J, with 13 bases between. The germline V gene encodes CDR1 SNHLY and CDR2 FYNNEI. The CDR3 consists of 16 residues. The CDR3 is CASMTPSLSGANVLTF. CDR3 coding DNA: TGTGCCAGCATGACCCCTTCTCTCTCTGGGGCCAACGTCCTGACTTTC.

This clonotype was recorded many times. V is TRBV27 and J is TRBJ2-7; 7 bases align to TRBD2. The V gene's germline CDR1 is MNHEY and CDR2 SMNVEV (reference sequence). The CDR3 has 14 amino acids. V shed 7 bases, J shed 0 bases, and the junction held 6 bases outside the gene matches. The DNA for the CDR3 is TGTGCCAGCACTAAGCGGGGCCTCTCCTACGAGCAGTACTTC. Protein product: CASTKRGLSYEQYF.

This clonotype showed up just a few times. J is TRBJ1-1 and V is TRBV29-1; possibly TRBD1 for D (5 bases). Germline V CDR1 and CDR2: SQVTM, ANQGSEA. V lost 6 bases, J lost 1 base, and 6 bases lay in between. The CDR3 spans 11 residues. DNA of the CDR3: TGCAGCGTGGGACGGAACACTGAAGCTTTCTTT. Translation: CSVGRNTEAFF.

This clonotype was seen ten or more times. The rearrangement joins TRBV6-5 to TRBJ2-7, with 12 nucleotides matching TRBD2. CDR3 length: 15 amino acids. Germline V gene sequence: CDR1 MNHEY, CDR2 SVGAGI. Losses at the gene ends were 2 bases for V and 3 bases for J; bases not matched to a gene: 2. The CDR3 spells CASSYGLAGFYEQYF. CDR3 bases: TGTGCCAGCAGTTACGGACTAGCGGGATTCTACGAGCAGTACTTC.